A selection of T cell receptor beta chains follows, all from one sample in a study of identical twins. TCRdb re-called the 5' RACE reads with MiXCR, one entry per CDR3 protein. Of 400,000 to 500,000 distinct CDR3 sequences listed, around a sixth are singletons. Sequenced: naive T cells sorted from blood. These receptors were collected from a man between 50 and 59 years old in good health. Both conserved end residues are part of each CDR3. The D gene is left open where the match is weak. Clone size appears in some rows only: once, few, many, or a class for an expanded clone.

j_call,d_call,clone_size,v_call,cdr3_nt,cdr3_aa
TRBJ2-1,.,many,TRBV4-2,TGTGCCAGCAGCCTCTACGGAGACAATGAGCAGTTCTTC,CASSLYGDNEQFF
TRBJ2-3,.,many,TRBV15,TGTGCCACCAGCAGAGATAAAGCCAGTAGCGGCACAGATACGCAGTATTTT,CATSRDKASSGTDTQYF
TRBJ2-1,.,few,TRBV4-3,TGCGCCAGCAGCCAAGATTACAGGGTGCGGGAACACTCCTACAATGAGCAGTTCTTC,CASSQDYRVREHSYNEQFF
TRBJ2-1,TRBD2,few,TRBV10-3,TGTGCCATCAGTGAGCCCGGGACTAGGGGATACAATGAGCAGTTCTTC,CAISEPGTRGYNEQFF
TRBJ2-1,TRBD2,few,TRBV6-2/TRBV6-3,TGTGCCAGCAGTTACTCGGGAGGGATCTTCGCCAATGAGCAGTTCTTC,CASSYSGGIFANEQFF
TRBJ2-1,.,few,TRBV18,TGTGCCAGCTCAACCGACGGAAACAATGAGCAGTTCTTC,CASSTDGNNEQFF
TRBJ2-7,TRBD2,.,TRBV7-2,TGTGCCAGCAGCTTAGTTCTAGCGGGAGGGCCCCACGAGCAGTACTTC,CASSLVLAGGPHEQYF
TRBJ2-1,TRBD2,few,TRBV4-3,TGCGCCAGCAGCCAAGAAGGGCGGACTAGCGGGTTCCGGGTGCAGTTCTTC,CASSQEGRTSGFRVQFF
TRBJ2-3,TRBD2,.,TRBV18,TGTGCCAGCTCACCACTTCCCACTAGCGGAAGCACAGATACGCAGTATTTT,CASSPLPTSGSTDTQYF
TRBJ2-5,TRBD1,few,TRBV20-1,TGCAGTGCTCTACGGACAGGCAAAGAGACCCAGTACTTC,CSALRTGKETQYF
TRBJ1-5,TRBD1,.,TRBV4-3,TGCGCCAGCAGCCAAGATTGGTGGACAGGGGATAATCAGCCCCAGCATTTT,CASSQDWWTGDNQPQHF
TRBJ1-1,.,.,TRBV12-3/TRBV12-4,TGTGCCAGCAGTTTAAGTATGGGTGAAGCTTTCTTT,CASSLSMGEAFF